This entry is about one T cell receptor beta chain. The table lists this clone with many counts. The clone's antigen remains unknown. The sample holds no much larger clone one base away, and base qualities are not on file. The same CDR3 also results from other DNA sequences found in this sample. Each donor gave one peripheral blood draw, averaging around 120 mL, which was collected into heparinised tubes. Naive, central memory, regulatory and stem cell-like memory CD4+ T cells were sorted on a BD FACSAria II using a panel including CD45RO, CCR7, CD25, CD127, CD95 and CD27. Purity was above 98% for every sorted population. Right away, PBMCs were isolated by Lymphoprep density gradient centrifugation and were stained directly, with no culture step. Samples were stained and sorted in pairs, with one healthy donor and one patient per experiment, so that batch effects were minimized. CDR1 and CDR2, per the germline V gene, are SGHRS and YFSETQ. Its CDR3 holds 15 amino acids, cysteine through phenylalanine. Here the CDR3 DNA is all that survives: 45 bases in frame from base 1. A distance of 8 bases separates the germline ends of V and J, which lose 4 bases and 0 bases respectively.

These data originate in a study of beta chain features in type 1 diabetes (dated 2018 in TCRdb). The study in broad terms: Mean age, gender distribution, total cell number and subset yield were not different between patients and healthy donors. Whereas all 30 or so donors provided naive and central memory subsets, regulatory and stem cell-like memory subsets were isolated from just 8 patients and about 8 healthy donors. A total of some 100,000,000 sorted cells were examined across all samples, and a strong correlation was observed between cell number per subset and RNA yield. In the study, recently diagnosed type 1 diabetes patients and matched healthy donors were compared on the TCRB repertoires of their sorted circulating CD4+ T cell subsets. The full study reports these points: Fewer insertions and more nucleotide deletions at VDJ recombination sites were observed in patients with type 1 diabetes, implying thymic rearrangement abnormalities. Naive, central memory and regulatory TCRB repertoires appeared to be more alike among patients than among healthy donors. PCR may preferentially amplify shorter templates, but because patient and control samples were amplified and corrected together, any resulting skew would affect both groups equally. Because cDNA was sequenced instead of genomic DNA, activated cells with high expression could be over-represented, although the groups did not differ in activation or CD3 levels. Because the HLA sub-analyses included only small numbers of individuals, any influence of HLA type on TCRB rearrangement was left unresolved. In all four CD4+ subsets, TCRB CDR3 length was moderately but significantly shorter in type 1 diabetes patients.

The entire amount of isolated RNA was reverse transcribed using the High Capacity cDNA Reverse Transcription Kit, so the sequenced TCRB transcripts were expressed ones. Deep immunoSEQ sequencing was performed on naive, central memory and regulatory T cell samples, with an average of roughly 3.5 million total reads per sample. Sorted cells were lysed in RLT buffer, and RNA was extracted using DNase-treated RNeasy Micro or Mini kits according to cell number. Each cell subset was processed separately to prevent cross-contamination, with patient and healthy donor samples processed together. The immunoSEQ multiplex PCR was used to amplify TCRB sequences from cDNA, generating 87-bp fragments that spanned the CDR3 region. Sequencing of the amplicons was performed on the Illumina HiSeq platform. On the authors' methods: Synthetic template baselines were used to correct PCR bias computationally, reads within Hamming distance 2 were collapsed, and singletons that could not be merged were discarded. Reads were aligned to IMGT to assign V, D and J genes, CDR3 length, and insertions or deletions at six rearrangement sites. Within each subset, clonotype counts were normalized to the number of sorted cells before true diversity and Gini coefficients were calculated with the tcR R package. The overlap coefficient, calculated on TCRB nucleotide sequences, was used to measure repertoire sharing. In TCRdb, the immuneACCESS table is reduced to in-frame sequences with V and J assigned. These tables do not hold every clone; where another copy was compared, an unresolved V gene accounts for under half, and the others remain unexplained. V, J and clone size are those of that table, while D and trimming were read from the DNA. The sample yields around 300,000 clones; 7.5% to 9.5% were counted once. The ten biggest clones cover over 0.8% of the sample.

The sample was central memory CD4+ T cells from blood. The chain couples TRBV5-1 to TRBJ2-6; no confident D gene assignment can be made. The sequence derives from a woman younger than 30 in good health. The CDR3: CASSPTDSGANVLTF. The DNA sequence is TGCGCCAGCAGCCCGACCGACTCTGGGGCCAACGTCCTGACTTTC.